These 14 T cell receptor beta chains originate from one sample sequenced in a study of shared clonotypes between healthy human individuals. CD45RO-negative cells were positively selected for CCR7, leaving out terminally differentiated effector memory CD45RA+ cells. Clones were sequenced by immunoSEQ multiplex PCR, and TCRdb holds only the in-frame ones, with some missing. The sample carries about 680,000 clones, around 92% recorded once. Sequencing was performed on naive CD8+ T cells sorted from blood. The source of these receptors is a man aged 25-45 years in good health.

This clone was seen only once. V usage is TRBV6-1 and J usage is TRBJ1-5; perhaps TRBD1 as D (5 bases). V was trimmed by 1 base and J by 6 bases, leaving 16 bases between them. Germline V CDR1 and CDR2: MNHNS, SASEGT. The CDR3 spans 16 residues. CDR3 in DNA: TGTGCCAGCAGTGAAGGGTTGACAGCCTTAGGTCAGCCCCAGCATTTT. This encodes CASSEGLTALGQPQHF.

The chain's CDR3 is CASSSREVMTGYEQYF. In DNA form, the CDR3 reads TGTGCCAGCAGCTCACGTGAAGTCATGACGGGCTACGAGCAGTACTTC. The chain carries TRBV7-2 and TRBJ2-7; D not resolved. Looked up from germline, CDR1 is SGHTA and CDR2 is FQGNSA. V lost 4 bases to trimming and J lost 3 bases, with 19 bases between them. This CDR3 has 16 amino acids.

This clone was seen just once. This chain links TRBV28 with TRBJ1-4; D remains unclear. Germline V gene lookup returns CDR1 MDHEN and CDR2 SYDVKM. The CDR3 sequence is 15 residues long. V was pared by 5 bases and J by 4 bases, with 14 bases between. The CDR3 nucleotides are TGTGCCAGCAGTCCCTCAGGCCAGCTTAATGAAAAACTGTTTTTT. Translation gives CASSPSGQLNEKLFF.

The chain links TRBV19 to TRBJ1-1; D remains ambiguous. This CDR3 spans 15 amino acids. V shed 1 base and J shed 7 bases, with 16 bases lying between them. The germline gives CDR1 LNHDA, CDR2 SQIVND (reference sequence). The CDR3 here is CASSIVVRARLEAFF. CDR3 bases: TGTGCCAGTAGTATAGTCGTTCGGGCCCGCCTTGAAGCTTTCTTT.

The V and J genes are TRBV27 and TRBJ1-1, with D unresolved. This CDR3 comprises 9 residues. The germline CDR1 and CDR2 sequences are MNHEY and SMNVEV (reference sequence). V was clipped by 3 bases and J by 10 bases, with 3 bases between them. In DNA form, the CDR3 reads TGTGCCAGCAGTTTTGGAGCTTTCTTT. It specifies CASSFGAFF.

This chain links TRBV11-2 with TRBJ2-7; D could derive from TRBD1 or TRBD2 (6 bases each). CDR3 length: 17 amino acids. Trimming took 2 bases from V and 2 from J, leaving 19 bases between them. Per germline, CDR1 SGHAT and CDR2 FQNNGV. CDR3 nucleotide sequence: TGTGCCAGCAGCTTATATTATAGGGGGGAAAAGACCTACGAGCAGTACTTC. It yields the protein CASSLYYRGEKTYEQYF.

The chain links TRBV10-1 to TRBJ2-5; TRBD2 aligns across 12 bases. Germline CDR1 and CDR2: WNHNN and SYGVQD (reference sequence). The J segment lost 4 bases and the V segment lost 1 base, leaving 1 base of the junction unmatched. The CDR3 runs to 15 residues. In DNA, the CDR3 is TGCGCCAGCAGTGAGTTGGGACTAGCGGGAGAGACCCAGTACTTC. This codes for CASSELGLAGETQYF.

This clone was seen once. CDR3 loop: CASGTASGGELFF. CDR3 bases: TGTGCCAGCGGCACAGCTTCGGGCGGGGAGCTGTTTTTT. The chain is built from TRBV11-2 and TRBJ2-2; D ambiguous. V lost 8 bases and J 7 bases, leaving 14 bases between the germline ends. The CDR3 spans 13 residues. Germline-derived CDR1 and CDR2 are SGHAT and FQNNGV.

This sequence joins TRBV28 and TRBJ1-5; D not resolved. CDR3 length: 15 amino acids. Germline-derived CDR1 and CDR2 are MDHEN and SYDVKM. The germline V and J ends were trimmed by 7 bases and 4 bases, with 17 bases remaining between them. CDR3 coding DNA: TGTGCCAGCAACTATTTAAACACAAGAAATCAGCCCCAGCATTTT. Translation: CASNYLNTRNQPQHF.

The CDR3 region has the DNA TGTGCCAGCAGCCCCCCGACAGGGGGCGTAAACATTCAGTACTTC. The encoded protein is CASSPPTGGVNIQYF. This chain joins TRBV7-9 and TRBJ2-4, with 10 bases identical to TRBD1. This CDR3 region has 15 residues. With 5 bases clipped from V and 6 bases from J, the junction kept 7 bases outside the gene matches. CDR1 is SEHNR and CDR2 is FQNEAQ in the germline V gene (reference sequence).

The V gene is TRBV19, the J gene TRBJ1-2; 9 nucleotides line up with TRBD1. V gave up 9 bases and J gave up 6 bases; unmatched junction bases: 14. CDR1 and CDR2 (germline): LNHDA, SQIVND (reference sequence). The CDR3 is made up of 15 amino acids. CDR3 in amino acids: CASTASDRGAHGYTF. As DNA, the CDR3 is TGTGCCAGCACGGCGTCGGACAGGGGCGCCCATGGCTACACCTTC. Looking up the rest from reference TRBV19 and TRBJ1-2 gives the full variable domain: DGGITQSPKYLFRKEGQNVTLSCEQNLNHDAMYWYRQDPGQGLRLIYYSQIVNDFQKGDIAEGYSVSREKKESFPLTVTSAQKNPTAFYLCASTASDRGAHGYTFGSGTRLTVV.

This rearrangement joins TRBV27 to TRBJ2-5, with 11 bases fitting TRBD2. The ends lost 3 bases at V and 2 bases at J; junction bases unmatched: 5. Germline lookup yields CDR1 MNHEY and CDR2 SMNVEV (reference sequence). This CDR3 contains 16 residues. CDR3 region: CASSFSGLAAQETQYF. Here the CDR3 DNA reads TGTGCCAGCAGTTTTTCGGGACTAGCGGCGCAAGAGACCCAGTACTTC.

V is TRBV5-1 and J is TRBJ1-3; no clear D. The germline CDR1 and CDR2 sequences are SGHRS and YFSETQ. The CDR3 has 14 residues. The V end was cut by 0 bases, the J end by 2 bases, with 6 bases between. CDR3 in amino acids: CASSLAGPGNTIYF. For the CDR3, the DNA is TGCGCCAGCAGCTTGGCAGGCCCTGGAAACACCATATATTTT. The full variable domain, in which reference TRBV5-1 and TRBJ1-3 provide the parts outside the CDR3, is KAGVTQTPRYLIKTRGQQVTLSCSPISGHRSVSWYQQTPGQGLQFLFEYFSETQRNKGNFPGRFSGRQFSNSRSEMNVSTLELGDSALYLCASSLAGPGNTIYFGEGSWLTVV.

The chain recombines TRBV4-3 with TRBJ2-7; 7 nucleotides match TRBD2. CDR3 length: 16 amino acids. V dropped 3 bases and J dropped 0; count of bases not matched to a gene: 8. Germline V gene lookup returns CDR1 LGHNA and CDR2 YSLEER. The CDR3 nucleotides read TGCGCCAGCAGCCAGACTAGCAAGAAGAGCTCCTACGAGCAGTACTTC. Its protein product is CASSQTSKKSSYEQYF.